Below are 25 T cell receptor beta chains sequenced from a single sample in a study of human T cells and chemical hapten exposure. From the RACE reads, TCRdb called clonotypes with MiXCR, one entry per CDR3 protein. The table records about 350,000 distinct CDR3 sequences, around 5.5% of them present only once. The time point denotes: pre-sensitization, week 0. The sample's treatment: therapeutic diphenylcyclopropenone sensitization with weekly scalp DPC. The specimen was whole blood, collected in connection with sensitization to the hapten diphenylcyclopropenone (DPC). The receptors stem from a woman between 18 and 30 years old with alopecia areata. Some clones in this sample may be carry-over from other donors' samples.

This clonotype was detected many times. The V and J genes are TRBV4-3 and TRBJ1-4; no clear D. The ends were cut back, 0 bases at V and 8 bases at J, with 10 bases in the middle. The CDR3 runs to 14 residues. Germline CDR1 reads LGHNA; CDR2 reads YSLEER. The CDR3 spells CASSQDGDGEKLFF. CDR3 sequence (DNA): TGCGCCAGCAGCCAAGATGGGGATGGGGAAAAACTGTTTTTT.

This clonotype has more than one count but fewer than ten. This rearrangement joins TRBV12-3 or TRBV12-4 to TRBJ1-6; the D gene is possibly TRBD1 (5 bases). There are 12 residues in the CDR3. V gave up 6 bases and J gave up 8 bases, with 8 bases separating them. CDR3 sequence (DNA): TGTGCCAGCAGCACAGGATATTCACCCCTCCACTTT. As protein: CASSTGYSPLHF.

This clonotype came up a few times. This chain links TRBV12-3 or TRBV12-4 with TRBJ1-2; D unresolved. The CDR3 is made up of 12 amino acids. The V end lost 8 bases, the J end lost 2 bases, and 9 bases lay between the germline ends. CDR3: CASGPRNYGYTF. DNA for the CDR3: TGTGCCAGCGGTCCTCGCAACTATGGCTACACCTTC.

This clonotype has ten or more counts. The V and J genes are TRBV7-9 and TRBJ2-1; TRBD2 matches 12 bases. The CDR3 has 16 residues. Per germline, CDR1 SEHNR and CDR2 FQNEAQ (reference sequence). Trimming cost V 5 bases and J 3 bases; bases outside gene matches: 5. CDR3 nucleotide sequence: TGTGCCAGCAGCACCCGGACTAGCGGGGTCTACAATGAGCAGTTCTTC. Translating gives CASSTRTSGVYNEQFF.

This clonotype was recorded many times. This rearrangement joins TRBV6-4 to TRBJ2-3; a weak D match, TRBD1 (6 bases). Per the germline V gene, CDR1 is MRHNA and CDR2 is SNTAGT. CDR3 length equals 15 residues. V dropped 0 bases and J dropped 1 base, with 8 bases sitting between them. The CDR3, as DNA: TGTGCCAGCAGTGACTCTCCAGGGGGCACAGATACGCAGTATTTT. Translated, it gives CASSDSPGGTDTQYF.

The CDR3 DNA follows: TGTGCCAGCAGCATATTAAAGCAGGTTATCACTGAAGCTTTCTTT. Protein product: CASSILKQVITEAFF. The gene calls are TRBV21-1 and TRBJ1-1. TRBV21-1 corresponds to a pseudogene. The CDR3 has 15 residues.

This clonotype was observed at least ten times. The chain joins TRBV12-5 to TRBJ2-3, with 13 bases identical to TRBD2. The CDR3 totals 16 residues. Per the germline V gene, CDR1 is LGHNT and CDR2 is FRNRAP. The V segment lost 9 bases and the J segment 0 bases; nucleotides outside the gene matches: 6. This CDR3 is CARGLAGKTSTDTQYF. The CDR3 DNA reads as TGTGCTAGGGGACTAGCGGGGAAGACTAGCACAGATACGCAGTATTTT. Combining the CDR3 with reference TRBV12-5 and TRBJ2-3 gives the whole variable domain DARVTQTPRHKVTEMGQEVTMRCQPILGHNTVFWYRQTMMQGLELLAYFRNRAPLDDSGMPKDRFSAEMPDATLATLKIQPSEPRDSAVYFCARGLAGKTSTDTQYFGPGTRLTVL.

In its sample, this clonotype was seen a few times. The CDR3 bases are TGCGCCAGCAGCTTAAGAGGCAGCCAAGAGACCCAGTACTTC. Translated: CASSLRGSQETQYF. The chain combines TRBV5-1 with TRBJ2-5, with D unclear. V was clipped by 2 bases and J by 1 base, with 9 bases between them. From germline, CDR1 is SGHRS and CDR2 YFSETQ. CDR3 size: 14 residues. Based on the CDR3 plus reference TRBV5-1 and TRBJ2-5, the full variable domain is KAGVTQTPRYLIKTRGQQVTLSCSPISGHRSVSWYQQTPGQGLQFLFEYFSETQRNKGNFPGRFSGRQFSNSRSEMNVSTLELGDSALYLCASSLRGSQETQYFGPGTRLLVL.

V and J are TRBV7-9 and TRBJ1-1; D is unclear. V was cut by 3 bases and J by 4 bases, with 9 bases left in between. There are 13 residues in the CDR3. Germline CDR1 is SEHNR and CDR2 is FQNEAQ (reference sequence). CDR3 loop: CASSFGSSTEAFF. Written as DNA, the CDR3 is TGTGCCAGCAGCTTCGGGAGCAGCACTGAAGCTTTCTTT.

This clonotype was recorded many times. J is TRBJ2-5 and V is TRBV20-1, with 7 positions matching TRBD2. From germline, CDR1 is DFQATT and CDR2 SNEGSKA (reference sequence). The CDR3 contains 14 residues. Trimming cost V 0 bases and J 9 bases; bases outside gene matches: 10. The CDR3 nucleotides are TGCAGTGCTAGAGAGGGGTCTAGCGGTCGGGCCCAGTACTTC. Amino acids: CSAREGSSGRAQYF.

This chain joins TRBV7-2 and TRBJ2-5; the D gene could be TRBD1 or TRBD2 (5 bases each). V was clipped by 5 bases and J by 5 bases, with 18 bases between them. The germline V gene encodes CDR1 SGHTA and CDR2 FQGNSA. This CDR3 contains 15 residues. CDR3 in amino acids: CASSRGIGLLETQYF. In nucleotides, the CDR3 is TGTGCCAGCAGCCGGGGCATAGGTCTGTTGGAGACCCAGTACTTC.

V usage is TRBV7-2 and J usage is TRBJ2-5, with 8 bases matching TRBD2. CDR1 is SGHTA and CDR2 is FQGNSA in the germline V gene. With 0 bases clipped from V and 2 bases from J, the junction kept 8 bases outside the gene matches. This CDR3 contains 17 residues. The CDR3 is CASSLARGGGIQETQYF. Here the CDR3 DNA reads TGTGCCAGCAGCTTAGCGAGAGGCGGGGGGATACAAGAGACCCAGTACTTC. The full variable domain, in which reference TRBV7-2 and TRBJ2-5 provide the parts outside the CDR3, is GAGVSQSPSNKVTEKGKDVELRCDPISGHTALYWYRQSLGQGLEFLIYFQGNSAPDKSGLPSDRFSAERTGGSVSTLTIQRTQQEDSAVYLCASSLARGGGIQETQYFGPGTRLLVL.

This clonotype was picked up many times. The genes are TRBV28 and TRBJ2-1, with D maybe TRBD1 (6 bases). Germline CDR1 is MDHEN and CDR2 is SYDVKM. The CDR3 has 15 residues. Trimming removed 7 bases at V and 4 bases at J, with 17 bases between. CDR3 DNA: TGTGCCAGCACCCTAGCCTGGGACACGTACAATGAGCAGTTCTTC. Its translation is CASTLAWDTYNEQFF.

Comments on this clonotype: A clone one base away is much larger, so this may be a read error. Lacking the conserved final phenylalanine or tryptophan, this CDR3 likely reflects a read error. The rearrangement links TRBV6-6 to TRBJ2-3, with unresolved D. Germline CDR1 is MNHNY and CDR2 is SVGAGI (reference sequence). The CDR3 is made up of 16 amino acids. V lost 0 bases to trimming and J lost 2 bases, with 12 bases between them. DNA of the CDR3: TGTGCCAGCAGTTACTCGACGGCGCGGTTCACAGATACGCAGTATTAT. Translation: CASSYSTARFTDTQYY.

Ten or more counts support this clonotype. This rearrangement joins TRBV5-1 to TRBJ1-3; D remains ambiguous. This CDR3 is built from 12 residues. Germline-derived CDR1 and CDR2 are SGHRS and YFSETQ. Deletions cut 3 bases from V and 6 bases from J, with 7 bases between. CDR3 sequence (DNA): TGCGCCAGCAGCTCGGGAGAAAACACCATATATTTT. Amino acid sequence: CASSSGENTIYF.

This clonotype was seen at least ten times. The chain combines TRBV9 with TRBJ2-5, with 13 positions matching TRBD2. The trim removed 4 bases at V and 5 bases at J, leaving 5 bases unmatched. This CDR3 is 15 amino acids long. Germline CDR1 is SGDLS and CDR2 is YYNGEE. The CDR3 loop reads CASSSTSGGAETQYF. The CDR3 DNA reads as TGTGCCAGCAGCTCTACTAGCGGGGGGGCGGAGACCCAGTACTTC. The whole variable domain, filled in from reference TRBV9 and TRBJ2-5, reads DSGVTQTPKHLITATGQRVTLRCSPRSGDLSVYWYQQSLDQGLQFLIQYYNGEERAKGNILERFSAQQFPDLHSELNLSSLELGDSALYFCASSSTSGGAETQYFGPGTRLLVL.

CDR3 protein: CASSVASGAVQETQYF. CDR3 DNA sequence: TGTGCCAGCAGCGTAGCTAGCGGGGCGGTCCAAGAGACCCAGTACTTC. The rearrangement joins TRBV9 to TRBJ2-5; TRBD2 matches 9 bases. Per germline, CDR1 SGDLS and CDR2 YYNGEE. This CDR3 spans 16 amino acids. J was trimmed by 1 base and V by 0 bases; bases with no gene match: 4.

The V call is TRBV12-3 or TRBV12-4, the J call TRBJ1-1; D unclear. The CDR3 runs to 13 residues. The V and J ends lost 5 bases and 1 base respectively, with 8 bases between them. The CDR3 region is CASSAATNTEAFF. In DNA form, the CDR3 reads TGTGCCAGCAGTGCGGCAACGAACACTGAAGCTTTCTTT.

This clonotype appeared a few times. V gene TRBV18 combines with J gene TRBJ2-7; D unclear. Germline V gene lookup returns CDR1 KGHSH and CDR2 LQKENI. V dropped 3 bases and J dropped 2 bases, with 8 bases sitting between them. The CDR3 contains 13 residues. The CDR3 region is CASSPPSTYEQYF. The CDR3 DNA reads as TGTGCCAGCTCACCTCCGAGTACCTACGAGCAGTACTTC.

This clonotype was counted between two and nine times. The rearrangement uses TRBV5-6 and TRBJ2-5; 7 bases are shared with TRBD2. Trimming took 6 bases from V and 5 from J; bases not matched to a gene: 13. The V gene's germline CDR1 is SGHDT and CDR2 YYEEEE. There are 15 residues in the CDR3. CDR3 amino acids: CASTLWGGLPETQYF. CDR3 bases: TGTGCCAGCACCCTCTGGGGGGGGTTACCTGAGACCCAGTACTTC.

The genes are TRBV6-6 and TRBJ1-1, with 7 nucleotides matching TRBD1. The germline V gene has CDR1 MNHNY and CDR2 SVGAGI (reference sequence). Trimming cost V 2 bases and J 2 bases; bases outside gene matches: 14. This CDR3 has 18 amino acids. The CDR3 is CASSYPNRGATLNTEAFF. For the CDR3, the DNA is TGTGCCAGCAGTTACCCTAACAGGGGAGCAACGCTAAACACTGAAGCTTTCTTT.

The table lists this clonotype with a few counts. V and J are TRBV7-9 and TRBJ2-3; D remains unclear. Germline V gene sequence: CDR1 SEHNR, CDR2 FQNEAQ (reference sequence). The ends were cut back, 3 bases at V and 0 bases at J, with 13 bases in the middle. CDR3 length equals 16 residues. The chain's CDR3 is CASSFSIGPSTDTQYF. In DNA, the CDR3 is TGTGCCAGCAGCTTCTCTATCGGTCCTAGCACAGATACGCAGTATTTT.

This clonotype was detected only a few times. The genes are TRBV24-1 and TRBJ2-7; unclear D gene. Germline CDR1 and CDR2: KGHDR and SFDVKD. Trimming removed 5 bases from V and 6 bases from J, with 10 bases in between. This CDR3 is built from 12 residues. Here the CDR3 DNA reads TGTGCCACCAGTGGGGCTCTCATCGAGCAGTACTTC. This translates into CATSGALIEQYF.

CDR3 sequence (DNA): TGTGCCAGCAGTCTTAGGGGACAGGGCAATGAGCAGTTCTTC. Translated, it gives CASSLRGQGNEQFF. The chain carries TRBV6-2 or TRBV6-3 and TRBJ2-1, with TRBD1 matching 9 bases. This CDR3 spans 14 amino acids. V lost 5 bases and J lost 6; bases outside the gene matches: 5. Germline-derived CDR1 and CDR2 are MNHEY and SVGEGT.

This clonotype came up many times. The chain recombines TRBV6-2 or TRBV6-3 with TRBJ2-4, with a possible D match to TRBD2 (6 bases). CDR1 is MNHEY and CDR2 is SVGEGT in the germline V gene. V lost 6 bases to trimming and J lost 0 bases, with 12 bases between them. The length of the CDR3 is 15 residues. The CDR3 spells CASRGGGLAKNIQYF. The CDR3 coding sequence is TGTGCCAGCAGGGGAGGAGGACTAGCCAAAAACATTCAGTACTTC.